The subject of this entry is one T cell receptor (beta chain). The antigen remains undetermined. This record belongs to a study of CXCR3-negative and CXCR3-positive naive CD8 T cells. Study results and limitations: Partially decreased CXCR3 expression was recorded after cryopreservation, and fresh PBMCs were used in most assays. Comparison of naive CXCR3-negative and CXCR3-positive cells revealed similar TRBV-TRBJ usage, while memory cells differed.

The CDR3 has 13 amino acids. UMI labels and 5' RACE were used to prepare the TRB cDNA libraries. TCRdb reprocessed the 5' RACE reads and reports one entry per CDR3 protein, with no DNA. The sample's table shows approximately 41,000 distinct CDR3 sequences. This clonotype was sampled from a human donor in good health. Some clones in this sample may be carry-over from other donors' samples. Sample: memory CD8+ T cells from blood. The chain combines TRBV12-3 or TRBV12-4 with TRBJ2-1. Here the CDR3 reads CASSVGQSNEQFF.